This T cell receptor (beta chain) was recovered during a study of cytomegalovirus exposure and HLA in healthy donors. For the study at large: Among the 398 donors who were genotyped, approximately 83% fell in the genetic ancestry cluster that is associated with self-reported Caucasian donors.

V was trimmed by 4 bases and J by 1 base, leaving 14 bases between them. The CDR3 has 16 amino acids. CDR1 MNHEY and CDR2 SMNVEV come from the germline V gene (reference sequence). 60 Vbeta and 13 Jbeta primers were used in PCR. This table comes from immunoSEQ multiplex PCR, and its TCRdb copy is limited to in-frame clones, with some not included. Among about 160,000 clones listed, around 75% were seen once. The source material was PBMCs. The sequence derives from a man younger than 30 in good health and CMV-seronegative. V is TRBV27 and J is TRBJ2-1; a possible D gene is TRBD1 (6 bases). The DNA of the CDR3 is TGTGCCAGCAGTTCAGGCAGGGGAGTTTCCTACAATGAGCAGTTCTTC. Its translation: CASSSGRGVSYNEQFF.